This T cell receptor (beta chain) was captured in a study of beta chain features in type 1 diabetes. The CDR3 extends over 14 amino acids. Germline-derived CDR1 and CDR2 are MNHNS and SASEGT. V lost 5 bases and J lost 1, with 9 bases in between. The sequenced template was cDNA made from the entire isolated RNA. Sequencing was performed with immunoSEQ multiplex PCR; in TCRdb, only in-frame clones are kept and a portion is missing. The data contain 55,000 to 85,000 clones, about 48% of them seen just once; the ten biggest clones take up 0.7%. Averaging roughly 100 mL, one heparinised blood draw was given by each donor. Sorted CD4+ subsets: naive, central memory, regulatory, stem cell-like memory (CD45RO/CCR7/CD25/CD127/CD95/CD27 panel). All sorted populations exceeded 95% purity. This clone was observed a handful of times. The antigen remains unidentified. Study-wide points: Moderately but significantly shorter TCRB CDR3s were found in Type 1 diabetes patients in all four CD4+ subsets.

This sequence was found in a young man with type 1 diabetes. Specimen: central memory CD4+ T cells from blood. The J gene is TRBJ2-1, the V gene TRBV6-1, with D uncertain. The CDR3 spells CASSLPDSYNEQFF. CDR3 nucleotides: TGTGCCAGCAGTCTCCCAGATTCCTACAATGAGCAGTTCTTC.